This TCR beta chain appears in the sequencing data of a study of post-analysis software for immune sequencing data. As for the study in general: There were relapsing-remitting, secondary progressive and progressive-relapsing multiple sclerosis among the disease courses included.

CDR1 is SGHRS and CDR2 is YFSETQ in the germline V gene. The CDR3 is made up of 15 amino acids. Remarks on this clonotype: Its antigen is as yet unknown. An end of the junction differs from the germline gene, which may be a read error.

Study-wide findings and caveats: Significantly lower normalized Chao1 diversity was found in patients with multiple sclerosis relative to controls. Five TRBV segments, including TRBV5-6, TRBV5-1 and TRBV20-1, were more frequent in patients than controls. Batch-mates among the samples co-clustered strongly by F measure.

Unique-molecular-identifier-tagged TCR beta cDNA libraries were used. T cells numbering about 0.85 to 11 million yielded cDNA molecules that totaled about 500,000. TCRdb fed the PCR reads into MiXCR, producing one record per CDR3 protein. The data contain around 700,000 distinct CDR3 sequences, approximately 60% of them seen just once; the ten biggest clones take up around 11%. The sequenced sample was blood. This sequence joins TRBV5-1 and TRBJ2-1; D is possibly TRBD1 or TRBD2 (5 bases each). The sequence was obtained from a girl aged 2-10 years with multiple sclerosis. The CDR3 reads CASRLGDLSYNEQFF. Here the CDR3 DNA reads TGCGCTAGCAGGTTGGGGGACCTCTCCTACAATGAGCAGTTCTTC.